Listed here is a single TCR beta chain. Its specificity is not known. Vbeta (60) and Jbeta (13) primers were used in the PCR. The protocol was immunoSEQ multiplex PCR, while the TCRdb copy is restricted to in-frame clones and leaves out a portion. In the table there are some 120,000 clones, about 80% of which are singletons. The sample is drawn from a study of cytomegalovirus exposure and HLA in healthy donors. Turning to the study itself: One earlier analysis, a look at roughly 170 million T cells, found about 110 million unique TCR beta sequences. Study findings and constraints: In an earlier analysis, productive rearrangement rates for most beta V segments clustered near 87% or 30%. Exclusion applied to some V segments, including TRBV6-2 and TRBV6-3, as they were indistinguishable.

The CDR3 runs 14 residues. Germline lookup yields CDR1 SGHNT and CDR2 YYREEE (reference sequence). V dropped 5 bases and J dropped 4 bases, with 12 bases sitting between them. Sequenced input: PBMCs. This sequence was found in a male donor in good health and CMV-seronegative. The chain employs TRBV5-4 and TRBJ2-2, with TRBD2 as a possible D gene (5 bases). The CDR3 coding sequence is TGTGCCAGCAGGTCGAGGGAGCCCACCGGGGAGCTGTTTTTT. It specifies CASRSREPTGELFF. Supplemented by reference TRBV5-4 and TRBJ2-2, the full variable domain reads ETGVTQSPTHLIKTRGQQVTLRCSSQSGHNTVSWYQQALGQGPQFIFQYYREEENGRGNFPPRFSGLQFPNYSSELNVNALELDDSALYLCASRSREPTGELFFGEGSRLTVL.